One sample yielded the 28 T cell receptor beta chains listed below, sequenced in a study of blood T cell repertoires in COVID-19 (dated by TCRdb to 2018 to 2021). Library creation used the immunoSEQ multiplex PCR assay. TCRdb provides this immuneACCESS table in a form limited to in-frame rearrangements. Some clones are lacking; in checked studies, under half of them reflect an unresolved V gene, and why the rest are absent is not known. This sample is represented by approximately 180,000 clones; approximately 85% of them were singletons. The ten largest make up 9.5% to 12% of the sample. Sequenced: peripheral blood. Source of these receptors: a human donor with active or convalescent COVID-19. The donor label of this sample is uncertain.

V gene TRBV5-4 combines with J gene TRBJ1-6, with 7 bases identical to TRBD1. The germline V gene has CDR1 SGHNT and CDR2 YYREEE (reference sequence). The CDR3 contains 17 residues. The ends lost 4 bases at V and 2 bases at J; junction bases unmatched: 9. CDR3 protein: CASSIRQGGAYNSPLHF. CDR3 nucleotide sequence: TGTGCCAGCAGCATCCGACAGGGAGGCGCCTATAATTCACCCCTCCACTTT.

The J gene is TRBJ1-2, the V gene TRBV4-2; 8 bases match TRBD1. Germline values: CDR1 LGHNA, CDR2 YNFKEQ. Trimming removed 1 base from V and 0 bases from J; junction bases left unmatched: 4. This CDR3 contains 16 residues. The chain's CDR3 is CASSQVPGQANYGYTF. In nucleotides, the CDR3 is TGTGCCAGCAGCCAAGTCCCGGGACAGGCTAACTATGGCTACACCTTC.

This chain connects TRBV28 to TRBJ1-1, with no clear D. V was cut by 6 bases and J by 1 base, with 9 bases left in between. The CDR3 is made up of 13 amino acids. Germline-derived CDR1 and CDR2 are MDHEN and SYDVKM. CDR3 residues: CASSSPGNTEAFF. The CDR3 DNA is TGTGCCAGCAGCTCCCCGGGGAACACTGAAGCTTTCTTT.

This chain connects TRBV5-5 to TRBJ2-7, with no clear D. This CDR3 is 15 amino acids long. V was pared by 6 bases and J by 2 bases, with 18 bases between. CDR1 and CDR2 from the germline V gene are SGHKS and YYEKEE (reference sequence). Here the CDR3 reads CASTIAGRGTYEQYF. As DNA, the CDR3 is TGTGCCAGCACCATTGCCGGCCGCGGAACCTACGAGCAGTACTTC.

V is TRBV12-3 or TRBV12-4 and J is TRBJ2-1; 7 bases are a match to TRBD1. The CDR3 sequence is 12 residues long. V lost 7 bases, J lost 9 bases, and 6 bases stayed unmatched. The CDR3 loop reads CASKTGVGEQFF. The CDR3 DNA is TGTGCCAGCAAAACAGGGGTGGGTGAGCAGTTCTTC.

This rearrangement joins TRBV12-3 or TRBV12-4 to TRBJ2-4; 7 positions agree with TRBD1. The J segment lost 13 bases and the V segment lost 4 bases, leaving 7 bases of the junction unmatched. The CDR3 spans 12 residues. In nucleotides, the CDR3 is TGTGCCAGCAGTTCCCCTCCGGGACAGCAGTACTTC. Translation gives CASSSPPGQQYF.

CDR3 DNA sequence: TGTGCCAGCAGGGGCGAAGGGGTCGGAAACACTGAAGCTTTCTTT. Its protein is CASRGEGVGNTEAFF. The chain employs TRBV2 and TRBJ1-1, with D perhaps TRBD1 (5 bases). The CDR3 totals 15 residues. Per germline, CDR1 SNHLY and CDR2 FYNNEI. The ends were cut back, 6 bases at V and 2 bases at J, with 16 bases in the middle.

The V gene is TRBV5-1, the J gene TRBJ2-7; 7 bases are shared with TRBD1. Germline lookup yields CDR1 SGHRS and CDR2 YFSETQ. The V gene end was trimmed by 3 bases and the J gene end by 6 bases; junction bases not matched to a gene: 18. The CDR3 sequence is 17 residues long. CDR3 nucleotides: TGCGCCAGCAGCTCTTTCCCGGGGACAGCGAGACCGGGCGAGCAGTACTTC. Translating gives CASSSFPGTARPGEQYF.

A single count supports this clone. This chain uses TRBV5-1 with TRBJ1-3; D ambiguous. Trimming shortened V by 2 bases and J by 3 bases, and 9 bases separated the two germline ends. Germline V CDR1 and CDR2: SGHRS, YFSETQ. The CDR3 extends over 14 amino acids. CDR3 DNA: TGCGCCAGCAGCTTCGAGGGTGGTGGAAACACCATATATTTT. This sequence encodes CASSFEGGGNTIYF.

V usage is TRBV7-6 and J usage is TRBJ2-1; no clear D. CDR1 is SGHVS, CDR2 FNYEAQ, per germline. Trimming shortened V by 5 bases and J by 6 bases, and 8 bases separated the two germline ends. The CDR3 consists of 12 residues. CDR3 residues: CASSPGGNEQFF. CDR3 bases: TGTGCCAGCAGCCCAGGTGGCAATGAGCAGTTCTTC.

The chain joins TRBV9 to TRBJ1-6; no definite D call. CDR3 length: 13 amino acids. CDR1 and CDR2 from the germline V gene are SGDLS and YYNGEE. V was clipped by 7 bases and J by 6 bases, with 11 bases between them. CDR3 bases: TGTGCCAGCGGGATGGACTTTAATTCACCCCTCCACTTT. Protein: CASGMDFNSPLHF.

The V and J genes are TRBV9 and TRBJ2-3; 8 nucleotides align to TRBD1. The V gene end was trimmed by 0 bases and the J gene end by 4 bases; junction bases not matched to a gene: 7. Germline CDR1 is SGDLS and CDR2 is YYNGEE. This CDR3 comprises 16 residues. This chain's CDR3 is CASSVVGTGRPDTQYF. In DNA form, the CDR3 reads TGTGCCAGCAGCGTAGTTGGGACAGGCCGGCCAGATACGCAGTATTTT.

A few counts support this clone. The chain couples TRBV12-5 to TRBJ1-1; 7 bases align to TRBD1. V lost 2 bases, J lost 5 bases, and 11 bases stayed unmatched. The germline CDR1 and CDR2 sequences are LGHNT and FRNRAP. The CDR3 runs 16 residues. CDR3 in DNA: TGTGCTAGTGGTTTGAAACCCGGACAGGTTCTGACTGAAGCTTTCTTT. This sequence encodes CASGLKPGQVLTEAFF.

The chain links TRBV29-1 to TRBJ1-2; 9 nucleotides match TRBD1. This CDR3 has 12 residues. V was pared by 7 bases and J by 8 bases, with 8 bases of the junction left unmatched. Germline CDR1 reads SQVTM; CDR2 reads ANQGSEA. The CDR3 DNA reads as TGCAGCGACGAACAGGGGGCACAGGGCTACACCTTC. Its translation is CSDEQGAQGYTF.

This chain links TRBV9 with TRBJ2-2; 12 nucleotides line up with TRBD1. After removal of 3 bases from V and 6 bases from J, the junction contained 15 bases not matched to a gene. The CDR3 runs to 19 residues. Germline V gene sequence: CDR1 SGDLS, CDR2 YYNGEE. For the CDR3, the DNA is TGTGCCAGCAGCGCGTACTCCGGGACAGGGGGCGCCCCCGCCGGGGAGCTGTTTTTT. It is translated as CASSAYSGTGGAPAGELFF.

The chain recombines TRBV11-2 with TRBJ2-1; 10 bases match TRBD2. Germline loops: CDR1 SGHAT, CDR2 FQNNGV. Trimming took 0 bases from V and 4 from J; bases not matched to a gene: 9. The CDR3 sequence is 18 residues long. The CDR3 DNA reads as TGTGCCAGCAGCTTAGAGCCGATAGCGGGGGGAACTTACAATGAGCAGTTCTTC. This encodes CASSLEPIAGGTYNEQFF.

This clone has just a few counts. V usage is TRBV6-5 and J usage is TRBJ2-7; D possibly corresponds to TRBD1 (6 bases). Germline values: CDR1 MNHEY, CDR2 SVGAGI. With 4 bases removed from V and 7 bases from J, the gap between germline ends came to 11 bases. The CDR3 is 12 residues long. CDR3 residues: CASSSPRGEQYF. In DNA form, the CDR3 reads TGTGCCAGCAGTTCGCCCAGGGGTGAGCAGTACTTC.

The rearrangement uses TRBV5-1 and TRBJ2-2; D is unclear. V was pared by 4 bases and J by 6 bases, with 16 bases between. This CDR3 spans 15 amino acids. In germline, CDR1 is SGHRS, CDR2 YFSETQ. CDR3 sequence (DNA): TGCGCCAGCAGCCAACAAACAACCCATGCCGGGGAGCTGTTTTTT. As protein: CASSQQTTHAGELFF.

The chain is built from TRBV5-1 and TRBJ1-3, with D perhaps matching TRBD1 (5 bases). Deletions cut 2 bases from V and 1 base from J, with 16 bases between. The CDR3 runs 17 residues. Germline V lookup: CDR1 SGHRS, CDR2 YFSETQ. The CDR3 loop reads CASSFGHRGGSGNTIYF. The CDR3 DNA is TGCGCCAGCAGCTTCGGGCACCGCGGGGGTTCTGGAAACACCATATATTTT.

This chain links TRBV19 with TRBJ1-4; D is uncertain. CDR1 LNHDA and CDR2 SQIVND come from the germline V gene (reference sequence). The V and J ends lost 6 bases and 8 bases respectively, with 16 bases between them. CDR3 size: 14 residues. CDR3 sequence reads: CASSKQGGNEKLFF. DNA for the CDR3: TGTGCCAGTAGCAAACAAGGAGGGAACGAAAAACTGTTTTTT.

A few counts support this clone. The chain links TRBV7-2 to TRBJ1-3; D uncertain. This CDR3 has 14 amino acids. The germline V gene has CDR1 SGHTA and CDR2 FQGNSA. The V gene lost 1 base and the J gene lost 2 bases, with 6 bases spanning the gap. The CDR3 coding sequence is TGTGCCAGCAGCTTAGGAGTTCCTGGAAACACCATATATTTT. Protein sequence: CASSLGVPGNTIYF.

The rearrangement joins TRBV7-7 to TRBJ2-3; D remains unclear. This CDR3 spans 16 amino acids. Germline V CDR1 and CDR2: SSHAT, FNYEAQ (reference sequence). V lost 5 bases, J lost 1 base, and 16 bases lay in between. CDR3 sequence reads: CASSPVSDWRTDTQYF. CDR3 bases: TGTGCCAGCAGCCCCGTCTCAGACTGGCGCACAGATACGCAGTATTTT. The variable domain in full, completed from reference TRBV7-7 and TRBJ2-3, reads GAGVSQSPRYKVTKRGQDVTLRCDPISSHATLYWYQQALGQGPEFLTYFNYEAQPDKSGLPSDRFSAERPEGSISTLTIQRTEQRDSAMYRCASSPVSDWRTDTQYFGPGTRLTVL.

The gene calls are TRBV12-3 or TRBV12-4 and TRBJ2-5; 8 bases fit TRBD2. The CDR3 consists of 13 residues. Trimming took 7 bases from V and 6 from J; bases not matched to a gene: 7. The CDR3 reads CASTESGGKTQYF. In nucleotides, the CDR3 is TGTGCCAGCACCGAAAGCGGGGGAAAGACCCAGTACTTC.

The J gene is TRBJ1-2, the V gene TRBV4-3; 7 nucleotides agree with TRBD1. CDR1 is LGHNA and CDR2 is YSLEER in the germline V gene. CDR3 length: 17 amino acids. The ends lost 0 bases at V and 8 bases at J; junction bases unmatched: 15. CDR3 in amino acids: CASSQEGQVLPLGGYTF. DNA for the CDR3: TGCGCCAGCAGCCAAGAAGGACAGGTCCTTCCGTTGGGCGGCTACACCTTC.

This clone occurred once. The J gene is TRBJ2-1, the V gene TRBV7-2; 12 bases fit TRBD2. CDR3 length: 17 residues. V was clipped by 3 bases and J by 6 bases; unmatched bases: 9. Per germline, CDR1 SGHTA and CDR2 FQGNSA. The CDR3 protein is CASSFQLAGGLRNEQFF. The CDR3 DNA reads TGTGCCAGCAGCTTCCAGCTAGCGGGGGGGCTTCGCAATGAGCAGTTCTTC.

The chain has TRBV2 and TRBJ1-1; a possible D gene is TRBD1 (5 bases). The V and J ends lost 6 bases and 0 bases respectively, with 14 bases between them. Germline lookup yields CDR1 SNHLY and CDR2 FYNNEI. The CDR3 length is 15 residues. The CDR3 bases are TGTGCCAGCAGAAAGGACAAGATGATGAACACTGAAGCTTTCTTT. Protein sequence: CASRKDKMMNTEAFF. Looking up the rest from reference TRBV2 and TRBJ1-1 gives the full variable domain: EPEVTQTPSHQVTQMGQEVILRCVPISNHLYFYWYRQILGQKVEFLVSFYNNEISEKSEIFDDQFSVERPDGSNFTLKIRSTKLEDSAMYFCASRKDKMMNTEAFFGQGTRLTVV.

The chain employs TRBV2 and TRBJ2-2; TRBD1 matches at 7 bases. There are 16 residues in the CDR3. V lost 4 bases, J lost 2 bases, and 7 bases stayed unmatched. CDR1 is SNHLY and CDR2 is FYNNEI in the germline V gene. The chain's CDR3 is CASSAPTGLNTGELFF. Written as DNA, the CDR3 is TGTGCCAGCAGTGCCCCGACAGGGCTCAACACCGGGGAGCTGTTTTTT.

This clone was seen a few times. The V gene is TRBV6-5, the J gene TRBJ2-7; 12 bases are a match to TRBD1. Looked up from germline, CDR1 is MNHEY and CDR2 is SVGAGI. V dropped 4 bases and J dropped 3; count of bases not matched to a gene: 4. The CDR3 loop spans 15 amino acids. CDR3 sequence reads: CASSFGTGGYYEQYF. CDR3 in DNA: TGTGCCAGCAGTTTCGGGACAGGGGGCTACTACGAGCAGTACTTC.